The next 8 T cell receptor beta chains were all read from a single sample in a study of metastatic and nonmetastatic thyroid tumors. Before thyroid surgery, none of the patients had received any treatment. MiXCR reprocessed the PCR reads for TCRdb. This repertoire shows approximately 19,000 clones, roughly 15% found once; its top ten account for about 36%. The specimen was blood. These receptor sequences come from a female donor with papillary thyroid cancer or a benign thyroid nodule (not recorded which). Some clones in this sample may be carry-over from other donors' samples.

This clone has only one observation. The CDR3 does not end in the conserved phenylalanine or tryptophan, so this is likely a read error. The limits of the CDR3 on the DNA are not certain, so only TCRdb's listed CDR3 is given. The chain links TRBV7-6 to TRBJ1-1. Including both end residues, the CDR3 is 10 amino acids long. CDR1 is SGHVS, CDR2 FNYEAQ, per germline. CDR3 region: CASSLGLAGG.

This clone showed up many times. The V gene is TRBV15, the J gene TRBJ2-3; a possible D gene is TRBD2 (5 bases). V was shortened by 1 base and J by 1 base, with 9 bases between the two germline ends. Per the germline V gene, CDR1 is LNHNV and CDR2 is YYDKDF (reference sequence). The CDR3 covers 15 residues. This CDR3 is CATSRAGVGTDTQYF. CDR3 DNA: TGTGCCACCAGCAGAGCCGGGGTTGGCACAGATACGCAGTATTTT.

There are many counts of this clone. This chain uses TRBV6-2 or TRBV6-3 with TRBJ2-1, with D hard to call. V was shortened by 5 bases and J by 4 bases, with 12 bases between the two germline ends. Germline lookup yields CDR1 MNHEY and CDR2 SVGEGT. The CDR3 runs to 14 residues. The CDR3: CASSEAKGYNEQFF. DNA for the CDR3: TGTGCCAGCAGTGAGGCGAAGGGATACAATGAGCAGTTCTTC.

This clone was observed a handful of times. J is TRBJ2-7 and V is TRBV2; 8 bases agree with TRBD1. This CDR3 comprises 13 residues. CDR1 and CDR2 (germline): SNHLY, FYNNEI. The ends lost 8 bases at V and 6 bases at J; junction bases unmatched: 9. The CDR3 sequence: CASATGTGAEQYF. DNA of the CDR3: TGTGCCAGCGCTACCGGGACAGGAGCCGAGCAGTACTTC.

This clone was recorded many times. The chain employs TRBV9 and TRBJ2-1; 7 bases align to TRBD2. This CDR3 is 16 amino acids long. Losses at the gene ends were 0 bases for V and 9 bases for J; bases not matched to a gene: 12. The germline CDR1 and CDR2 sequences are SGDLS and YYNGEE. CDR3 in DNA: TGTGCCAGCAGCGTAGTGGGTCTAGCGGATTTAGGTGAGCAGTTCTTC. Translated, it gives CASSVVGLADLGEQFF.

This clone has at least ten counts. The DNA of the CDR3 is TGTGCCAGCAGCTTGTGGGACTACAGCACAGATACGCAGTATTTT. Protein sequence: CASSLWDYSTDTQYF. V gene TRBV5-6 combines with J gene TRBJ2-3, with 7 bases fitting TRBD2. CDR1 is SGHDT and CDR2 is YYEEEE in the germline V gene. This CDR3 spans 15 amino acids. With V trimmed by 1 base and J by 0 bases, 2 bases remained unmatched.

This clone was seen repeatedly, ten times or more. The chain carries TRBV7-9 and TRBJ1-3; D gene uncertain. This CDR3 is built from 15 residues. Trimming cost V 1 base and J 0 bases, with 7 bases left between them. CDR1 is SEHNR, CDR2 FQNEAQ, per germline (reference sequence). This CDR3 is CASSLVTGSGNTIYF. The CDR3 nucleotides read TGTGCCAGCAGCTTAGTCACGGGCTCTGGAAACACCATATATTTT.

This clone was detected many times. This sequence joins TRBV19 and TRBJ1-6; no definite D call. The germline gives CDR1 LNHDA, CDR2 SQIVND (reference sequence). V shed 8 bases and J shed 8 bases, with 16 bases lying between them. This CDR3 spans 14 amino acids. This CDR3 reads CASGVRTQDSPLHF. CDR3 DNA sequence: TGTGCCAGTGGTGTCAGGACCCAAGATTCACCCCTCCACTTT.